These 25 T cell receptor beta chains originate from one sample sequenced in a study of chemoradiotherapy in HPV16-positive cancers. The protocol was immunoSEQ multiplex PCR, while the TCRdb copy is restricted to in-frame clones and leaves out a portion. The data hold 9,000 to 10,000 clones, with 65% to 85% observed a single time. This specimen consisted of blood, obtained from a patient who underwent chemoradiotherapy. The receptors here all came from a human donor with HPV-associated anogenital cancer.

The chain recombines TRBV29-1 with TRBJ1-2; weak D call: TRBD1 (5 bases). The CDR3 consists of 15 residues. Looked up from germline, CDR1 is SQVTM and CDR2 is ANQGSEA. The V end was cut by 1 base, the J end by 3 bases, with 15 bases between. As DNA, the CDR3 is TGCAGCGTTGAAGGGGGCGGGACGGAATACTATGGCTACACCTTC. Translation: CSVEGGGTEYYGYTF.

This clone occurred a few times. The rearrangement uses TRBV19 and TRBJ2-3; 9 bases fit TRBD2. Germline CDR1 reads LNHDA; CDR2 reads SQIVND (reference sequence). The CDR3 is made up of 15 amino acids. Unmatched junction bases numbered 5, after V lost 5 bases and J lost 2 bases. CDR3 sequence (DNA): TGTGCCAGTAGTCTGAGCGGGGGGTTCACAGATACGCAGTATTTT. Translation: CASSLSGGFTDTQYF.

The genes are TRBV9 and TRBJ2-5; D possibly corresponds to TRBD2 (6 bases). The CDR3 covers 14 residues. Trimming took off 3 bases at V and 3 bases at J, with 12 bases between the two ends. Germline lookup yields CDR1 SGDLS and CDR2 YYNGEE. The CDR3 loop reads CASSAGLNEETQYF. As DNA, the CDR3 is TGTGCCAGCAGCGCGGGACTGAATGAAGAGACCCAGTACTTC.

V and J are TRBV9 and TRBJ1-6, with TRBD1 identical over 8 bases. Trimming took 0 bases from V and 7 from J; bases not matched to a gene: 3. The CDR3 covers 15 residues. Germline CDR1 reads SGDLS; CDR2 reads YYNGEE. Here the CDR3 DNA reads TGTGCCAGCAGCGTAGAGGGGACAGGCAATTCACCCCTCCACTTT. Its protein product is CASSVEGTGNSPLHF.

The chain is built from TRBV5-1 and TRBJ1-3; D remains ambiguous. CDR1 and CDR2 (germline): SGHRS, YFSETQ. V lost 3 bases and J lost 0, with 7 bases in between. This CDR3 contains 14 residues. CDR3 sequence: CASSSGSSGNTIYF. CDR3 DNA: TGCGCCAGCAGCTCGGGGTCCTCTGGAAACACCATATATTTT.

This clone occurred a few times. The V call is TRBV10-3, the J call TRBJ2-7; no reliable D call. Germline CDR1 and CDR2: ENHRY and SYGVKD. Trimming took 6 bases from V and 2 from J, leaving 14 bases between them. CDR3 length: 14 amino acids. The CDR3 region is CAISSPRAPYEQYF. The CDR3 DNA reads TGTGCCATCAGCTCGCCCCGGGCTCCCTACGAGCAGTACTTC.

The chain joins TRBV5-1 to TRBJ1-6, with D maybe TRBD1 (5 bases). The CDR3 contains 19 residues. In germline, CDR1 is SGHRS, CDR2 YFSETQ. The germline V and J ends were trimmed by 4 bases and 4 bases, with 24 bases remaining between them. The CDR3 loop is CASSLRGSRVGFYNSPLHF. CDR3 in DNA: TGCGCCAGCAGCCTGAGGGGCTCGCGGGTAGGGTTTTATAATTCACCCCTCCACTTT.

The chain carries TRBV7-6 and TRBJ1-1; no clear D. This CDR3 has 13 residues. V lost 3 bases and J 1 base, leaving 6 bases between the germline ends. CDR1 and CDR2 (germline): SGHVS, FNYEAQ. The CDR3 nucleotides read TGTGCCAGCAGCTTCGGGGAGAACACTGAAGCTTTCTTT. Residues: CASSFGENTEAFF.

The gene calls are TRBV18 and TRBJ2-7, with unresolved D. The CDR3 is made up of 16 amino acids. V was clipped by 2 bases and J by 0 bases, with 14 bases between them. Germline CDR1 KGHSH, CDR2 LQKENI. CDR3 coding DNA: TGTGCCAGCTCACCAGGACCGTCCCCGAGCTCCTACGAGCAGTACTTC. Protein sequence: CASSPGPSPSSYEQYF.

The chain recombines TRBV28 with TRBJ2-7; TRBD2 agrees at 7 bases. V shed 6 bases and J 4 bases; nucleotides not matched to a gene: 6. The CDR3 runs to 13 residues. CDR1 is MDHEN and CDR2 is SYDVKM in the germline V gene. The CDR3 DNA reads as TGTGCCAGCAGAATCGGCGGGAGATACGAGCAGTACTTC. Translation: CASRIGGRYEQYF.

The chain is built from TRBV9 and TRBJ1-2; D gene unclear. The CDR3 extends over 14 amino acids. V dropped 1 base and J dropped 5 bases, with 12 bases sitting between them. Germline V gene data show CDR1 as SGDLS and CDR2 as YYNGEE. The CDR3 is CASSVSRDAYGYTF. CDR3 nucleotides: TGTGCCAGCAGCGTAAGCAGAGACGCGTATGGCTACACCTTC.

The chain links TRBV7-9 to TRBJ2-7, with D perhaps matching TRBD2 (5 bases). CDR1 and CDR2 (germline): SEHNR, FQNEAQ (reference sequence). Trimming pared 6 bases from V and 1 base from J, leaving 7 bases between. The CDR3 spans 12 residues. CDR3 sequence reads: CASREESYEQYF. The CDR3 DNA sequence: TGTGCCAGCAGGGAGGAGTCCTACGAGCAGTACTTC.

V usage is TRBV6-5 and J usage is TRBJ2-5; perhaps TRBD1 as D (6 bases). The germline gives CDR1 MNHEY, CDR2 SVGAGI. V gave up 5 bases and J gave up 4 bases, with 14 bases separating them. This CDR3 is 14 amino acids long. The CDR3 here is CASSHRDEAETQYF. CDR3 DNA: TGTGCCAGCAGTCACAGGGACGAGGCAGAGACCCAGTACTTC.

The chain carries TRBV7-9 and TRBJ1-3; D is unclear. The CDR3 totals 11 residues. V lost 8 bases and J lost 4, with 6 bases in between. Germline V gene sequence: CDR1 SEHNR, CDR2 FQNEAQ (reference sequence). The CDR3 protein is CASRIGNTIYF. CDR3 in DNA: TGTGCCAGCCGAATCGGAAACACCATATATTTT.

The J gene is TRBJ1-6, the V gene TRBV10-3; no definite D call. This CDR3 is 12 amino acids long. The germline gives CDR1 ENHRY, CDR2 SYGVKD. V gave up 6 bases and J gave up 8 bases, with 8 bases separating them. CDR3 DNA: TGTGCCATCAGCCGGGATGATTCACCCCTCCACTTT. This gives the protein CAISRDDSPLHF.

CDR3: CASSLAGDQPQHF. DNA for the CDR3: TGCGCCAGCAGCTTGGCAGGCGATCAGCCCCAGCATTTT. V is TRBV5-1 and J is TRBJ1-5; D remains unclear. Germline V gene data show CDR1 as SGHRS and CDR2 as YFSETQ. CDR3 size: 13 residues. With 0 bases removed from V and 5 bases from J, the gap between germline ends came to 6 bases.

Of note for this clone: A read error is likely, as this CDR3 ends without the conserved phenylalanine or tryptophan. Because the CDR3's place on the DNA is in doubt, the DNA is left out and the CDR3 is given as listed by TCRdb. The chain recombines TRBV21-1 with TRBJ1-2. TRBV21-1 is marked as a pseudogene. Counting both end residues, the CDR3 totals 12 amino acids. CDR3 residues: CASSPLEGGSLM.

V and J are TRBV19 and TRBJ1-1, with a tentative D call TRBD1 (5 bases). The CDR3 extends over 14 amino acids. Germline-derived CDR1 and CDR2 are LNHDA and SQIVND (reference sequence). Trimming stripped 1 base from V and 5 bases from J, with 11 bases between. CDR3 amino acids: CASSIVQGGTEAFF. The CDR3 DNA reads as TGTGCCAGTAGTATAGTCCAGGGAGGTACTGAAGCTTTCTTT.

The chain carries TRBV19 and TRBJ1-2; no clear D. Per the germline V gene, CDR1 is LNHDA and CDR2 is SQIVND (reference sequence). V lost 3 bases and J lost 6, with 11 bases in between. The CDR3 spans 13 residues. The CDR3 sequence: CASSIPVGHGYTF. CDR3 in DNA: TGTGCCAGTAGTATCCCAGTCGGCCATGGCTACACCTTC.

The J gene is TRBJ1-6, the V gene TRBV14; 9 positions match TRBD1. V shed 2 bases and J 6 bases; nucleotides not matched to a gene: 11. The CDR3 consists of 18 residues. The germline CDR1 and CDR2 sequences are SGHDN and FVKESK. For the CDR3, the DNA is TGTGCCAGCAGCCAAACAGACAGGGGGATTTGGGGTAATTCACCCCTCCACTTT. Protein product: CASSQTDRGIWGNSPLHF.

The chain combines TRBV6-4 with TRBJ2-1; D may correspond to TRBD1 or TRBD2 (7 bases each). Germline assignment: CDR1 MRHNA and CDR2 SNTAGT. The V gene lost 6 bases and the J gene lost 8 bases, with 29 bases spanning the gap. The CDR3 is 18 residues long. CDR3 DNA: TGTGCCAGCAGCGCAGGGGGGCGGGGGACATACCCACCCGATGAGCAGTTCTTC. It encodes CASSAGGRGTYPPDEQFF.

This chain uses TRBV4-1 with TRBJ1-4; D uncertain. The CDR3 has 16 amino acids. Between the trimmed V and J ends, which lost 0 bases and 0 bases, there was a span of 8 bases. Per germline, CDR1 MGHRA and CDR2 YSYEKL. The CDR3 spells CASSQEVTPTNEKLFF. Written as DNA, the CDR3 is TGCGCCAGCAGCCAAGAGGTGACACCAACTAATGAAAAACTGTTTTTT.

The rearrangement links TRBV7-9 to TRBJ1-6, with D unclear. Germline values: CDR1 SEHNR, CDR2 FQNEAQ (reference sequence). Trimming shortened V by 8 bases and J by 7 bases, and 6 bases separated the two germline ends. This CDR3 region has 11 residues. The CDR3 here is CASGWNSPLHF. The CDR3 DNA reads TGTGCCAGCGGCTGGAATTCACCCCTCCACTTT.

The rearrangement joins TRBV2 to TRBJ1-5; 7 bases line up with TRBD1. CDR3 length: 15 amino acids. Per germline, CDR1 SNHLY and CDR2 FYNNEI. V dropped 7 bases and J dropped 1; count of bases not matched to a gene: 7. CDR3 nucleotides: TGTGCCAGCAATGCTCAGGGGGTGAGCAATCAGCCCCAGCATTTT. The encoded protein is CASNAQGVSNQPQHF.

The chain employs TRBV6-5 and TRBJ1-2; weak D call: TRBD1 (5 bases). Germline CDR1 and CDR2: MNHEY and SVGAGI. The CDR3 extends over 13 amino acids. Deletions cut 7 bases from V and 4 bases from J, with 13 bases between. In nucleotides, the CDR3 is TGTGCCAGCACCCGGGACCCAGGCTATGGCTACACCTTC. Protein sequence: CASTRDPGYGYTF.